This TCR beta chain was recorded in a study of blood T cell repertoires in COVID-19 (TCRdb year 2020). About the investigation overall: The collaborator samples originated in the United States, Italy and Spain and spanned the acute and convalescent phases of COVID-19. The samples were drawn from the first 160 participants of the ongoing ImmuneRACE study and from 1,254 subjects provided by 6 global collaborators. The dataset comprised deeply sampled blood TCRbeta repertoires from subjects exposed to, actively infected with, or recovered from COVID-19. The prospective study material was composed of cDNA or gDNA derived from T cells, B-cell-depleted T cells, or PBMCs. The repertoires were released in a freely available public database meant as a resource for research on the immune response to SARS-CoV-2. A de-identified subject ID, COVID-19 status, age in years and sex were almost always included in the sample metadata. HLA class I and class II types, where available, came from metadata supplied by the sample provider rather than from assay-based typing.

One collaborating source in Seattle enrolled patients while the patients were actively infected and followed the patients over time throughout the course of disease. Whole blood was collected in K2EDTA tubes by collaborating institutions according to the institutions' own protocols. For TCRbeta analysis, collaborator samples were shipped as frozen whole blood, as isolated PBMCs, or as DNA extracted from either sample type. This clone has only one observation. Its antigen is still unknown. No clone much larger than this one lies a single base away; base qualities are absent. CDR1 and CDR2 were assigned from the germline V gene (reference sequence) as SGHKS and YYEKEE. V and J are truncated by 7 bases and 2 bases respectively, leaving an intervening sequence of 16 bases. The CDR3 spans 14 residues, from the cysteine through the phenylalanine. Of the read, only the CDR3 DNA is kept; its 42 bases are in frame from base 1.

TCRbeta CDR3 regions were amplified from genomic DNA by means of the immunoSEQ Assay, a bias-controlled multiplex PCR. Per the authors' processing: Within the assay, amplification of reference gene primers was used to estimate how many nucleated cells each sample contained. Sequence reads were collapsed and filtered to measure the absolute abundance of every unique TCRbeta CDR3 rearrangement. For each sample, productive Simpson clonality was calculated as the square root of Simpson's diversity index across productive rearrangements. TCRdb stores this immuneACCESS table with in-frame sequences only. Part of the clones is absent; in the studies checked, under half of the shortfall reflects unresolved V genes, and no reason is known for the rest. That table is the source of V, J and clone size, and D and trimming were worked out from the DNA. The sample table records around 230,000 clones; approximately 85% of these occur just once. The ten largest clones capture less than 6.5% of the sample.

Broader findings and caveats from the paper: Clinical and demographic metadata were provided uncurated, with the amount varying by source and participant.

The sample comprised peripheral blood. The origin of this receptor is a man aged 45-65 years with COVID-19, enrolled during active disease. The chain is made from TRBV5-5 and TRBJ2-7; the best D guess is TRBD2, with 6 bases matching. For the CDR3, the sequence is CASQPGSGAYEQYF. The bases read TGTGCCAGCCAACCGGGCTCGGGAGCCTACGAGCAGTACTTC.